These 19 T cell receptor beta chains originate from one sample sequenced in a study of shared clonotypes between healthy human individuals. Sequenced by immunoSEQ multiplex PCR; TCRdb stores in-frame clones only, minus some. The sample has roughly 2.5 million clones, 90% to 95% seen once. The sample comprised naive CD4+ T cells sorted from blood. The subset denotes: CD45RA+ positively selected. The receptors come from a man aged 18 to 30 in good health.

This clone was detected a few times. The chain combines TRBV30 with TRBJ1-5; D is unclear. CDR1 and CDR2 (germline): GTSNPN, SVGIG (reference sequence). Deletions cut 0 bases from V and 3 bases from J, with 6 bases between. CDR3 length equals 13 residues. The CDR3 spells CAWSVGYNQPQHF. The CDR3 DNA follows: TGTGCCTGGAGTGTCGGCTACAATCAGCCCCAGCATTTT.

This rearrangement joins TRBV25-1 to TRBJ2-3; D is perhaps TRBD2 (6 bases). V dropped 10 bases and J dropped 2 bases, with 16 bases sitting between them. Looked up from germline, CDR1 is MGHDK and CDR2 is SYGVNS. CDR3 size: 14 residues. This CDR3 reads CATESPSDTDTQYF. The CDR3 region has the DNA TGTGCCACCGAGTCCCCTAGCGACACAGATACGCAGTATTTT.

This sequence joins TRBV6-1 and TRBJ1-6, with no clear D. Germline V gives CDR1 MNHNS, CDR2 SASEGT. Trimming removed 4 bases at V and 7 bases at J, with 14 bases between. The length of the CDR3 is 15 residues. The CDR3 loop reads CASSGTAIQNSPLHF. CDR3 DNA: TGTGCCAGCAGTGGGACCGCAATCCAAAATTCACCCCTCCACTTT.

V usage is TRBV6-1 and J usage is TRBJ1-2; TRBD1 might be the D (5 bases). CDR3 size: 14 residues. V lost 6 bases and J lost 12, with 23 bases in between. Germline CDR1 reads MNHNS; CDR2 reads SASEGT. Here the CDR3 reads CASSRGTVAEKNTF. The CDR3 DNA is TGTGCCAGCAGCCGCGGGACGGTAGCGGAGAAAAACACCTTC.

This clone was counted a single time. This sample also contains other DNA sequences that code for the same CDR3. The rearrangement uses TRBV5-1 and TRBJ2-3; maybe TRBD1 (6 bases). CDR3 length: 13 residues. Per the germline V gene, CDR1 is SGHRS and CDR2 is YFSETQ. V lost 3 bases to trimming and J lost 3 bases, with 8 bases between them. CDR3 residues: CASSSRGTDTQYF. CDR3 bases: TGCGCCAGCAGCTCCAGGGGAACAGATACGCAGTATTTT.

The CDR3 DNA follows: TGTGCCACCAGCAGAAAACAAGAGACCCAGTACTTC. Translation: CATSRKQETQYF. The chain employs TRBV15 and TRBJ2-5; D remains ambiguous. Trimming removed 2 bases at V and 2 bases at J, with 3 bases between. The V gene's germline CDR1 is LNHNV and CDR2 YYDKDF (reference sequence). The CDR3 sequence is 12 residues long. The whole variable domain, remainder taken from reference TRBV15 and TRBJ2-5, is DAMVIQNPRYQVTQFGKPVTLSCSQTLNHNVMYWYQQKSSQAPKLLFHYYDKDFNNEADTPDNFQSRRPNTSFCFLDIRSPGLGDTAMYLCATSRKQETQYFGPGTRLLVL.

V usage is TRBV7-2 and J usage is TRBJ2-3, with 7 bases aligning to TRBD2. Germline CDR1 reads SGHTA; CDR2 reads FQGNSA. With 0 bases clipped from V and 2 bases from J, the junction kept 5 bases outside the gene matches. The CDR3 has 16 amino acids. This chain's CDR3 is CASSLASAGITDTQYF. The CDR3 DNA follows: TGTGCCAGCAGCTTAGCATCAGCGGGGATCACAGATACGCAGTATTTT.

V usage is TRBV5-1 and J usage is TRBJ1-1; D unclear. The CDR3 covers 15 residues. Germline CDR1 SGHRS, CDR2 YFSETQ. V gave up 6 bases and J gave up 4 bases, with 19 bases separating them. The CDR3 nucleotides read TGCGCCAGCACACAAGGTCCGGGGTTAGGCACTGAAGCTTTCTTT. This gives the protein CASTQGPGLGTEAFF.

The J gene is TRBJ2-1, the V gene TRBV4-3; D unresolved. Germline V gene lookup returns CDR1 LGHNA and CDR2 YSLEER. The germline V and J ends were trimmed by 0 bases and 2 bases, with 11 bases remaining between them. The CDR3 extends over 16 amino acids. CDR3 region: CASSQEPERTYNEQFF. The CDR3 region has the DNA TGCGCCAGCAGCCAAGAACCGGAAAGGACCTACAATGAGCAGTTCTTC.

In its sample, this clone was seen once. V usage is TRBV2 and J usage is TRBJ2-2; D uncertain. There are 13 residues in the CDR3. CDR1 is SNHLY, CDR2 FYNNEI, per germline. V was trimmed by 8 bases and J by 4 bases, leaving 11 bases between them. The CDR3 reads CASVPIPTGELFF. The CDR3 bases are TGTGCCAGCGTCCCCATCCCCACCGGGGAGCTGTTTTTT.

As regards this clone: In the same sample, other DNA sequences code for this CDR3. The chain has TRBV18 and TRBJ2-5; D is possibly TRBD1 (6 bases). CDR1 is KGHSH, CDR2 LQKENI, per germline. The V end lost 0 bases, the J end lost 2 bases, and 7 bases lay between the germline ends. There are 14 residues in the CDR3. This CDR3 is CASSPPQGQETQYF. CDR3 nucleotides: TGTGCCAGCTCACCACCACAGGGTCAAGAGACCCAGTACTTC. The entire variable domain, with the rest obtained from reference TRBV18 and TRBJ2-5, is as follows: NAGVMQNPRHLVRRRGQEARLRCSPMKGHSHVYWYRQLPEEGLKFMVYLQKENIIDESGMPKERFSAEFPKEGPSILRIQQVVRGDSAAYFCASSPPQGQETQYFGPGTRLLVL.

The chain has TRBV18 and TRBJ2-1; 7 nucleotides agree with TRBD2. Germline V CDR1 and CDR2: KGHSH, LQKENI. This CDR3 contains 14 residues. V lost 3 bases, J lost 7 bases, and 6 bases stayed unmatched. For the CDR3, the DNA is TGTGCCAGCTCACCGGGCGGGAGTGGGAATGAGCAGTTCTTC. Protein: CASSPGGSGNEQFF.

The V gene is TRBV27, the J gene TRBJ1-6; D uncertain. The CDR3 sequence is 18 residues long. V was cut by 8 bases and J by 0 bases, with 20 bases left in between. The germline V gene has CDR1 MNHEY and CDR2 SMNVEV (reference sequence). In DNA form, the CDR3 reads TGTGCCAGCCTTCCTTTCGCGGCAGGACCCTCCTATAATTCACCCCTCCACTTT. Its translation: CASLPFAAGPSYNSPLHF.

This clone showed up just once. This sequence joins TRBV19 and TRBJ2-2; D possibly matches TRBD1 or TRBD2 (5 bases each). The length of the CDR3 is 15 residues. With 2 bases removed from V and 6 bases from J, the gap between germline ends came to 13 bases. Germline lookup yields CDR1 LNHDA and CDR2 SQIVND (reference sequence). The CDR3 region has the DNA TGTGCCAGTAGTATATCGGGACGAGGGGCCGGGGAGCTGTTTTTT. This translates into CASSISGRGAGELFF.

The count of this clone is one. The CDR3: CASSYGQPGVNTEAFF. CDR3 nucleotides: TGTGCCAGCAGTTACGGGCAGCCCGGGGTGAACACTGAAGCTTTCTTT. This rearrangement joins TRBV6-6 to TRBJ1-1; D gene ambiguous. Trimming removed 2 bases at V and 0 bases at J, with 13 bases between. The CDR3 covers 16 residues. Germline V gene sequence: CDR1 MNHNY, CDR2 SVGAGI (reference sequence).

The chain carries TRBV18 and TRBJ2-3; tentative D call: TRBD2 (6 bases). Germline lookup yields CDR1 KGHSH and CDR2 LQKENI. V lost 3 bases and J lost 2, with 12 bases in between. CDR3 length: 15 amino acids. This CDR3 is CASSPFGTFTDTQYF. The CDR3 DNA sequence: TGTGCCAGCTCACCTTTTGGGACTTTCACAGATACGCAGTATTTT.

The chain links TRBV11-3 to TRBJ2-2, with a weak D call TRBD1 (6 bases). Germline V gene lookup returns CDR1 SGHNT and CDR2 YENEEA. The CDR3 is 13 residues long. The V end was cut by 2 bases, the J end by 7 bases, with 8 bases between. The CDR3 loop is CASSLTGLGELFF. CDR3 DNA: TGTGCCAGCAGCTTAACAGGGCTCGGGGAGCTGTTTTTT.

The chain joins TRBV15 to TRBJ2-1; TRBD2 might be the D (6 bases). V was pared by 1 base and J by 6 bases, with 10 bases between. This CDR3 has 14 residues. CDR1 and CDR2 from the germline V gene are LNHNV and YYDKDF (reference sequence). The CDR3 here is CATSRGEEPNEQFF. In nucleotides, the CDR3 is TGTGCCACCAGCAGAGGGGAGGAGCCCAATGAGCAGTTCTTC.

V usage is TRBV6-4 and J usage is TRBJ1-2; tentatively, D is TRBD1 (5 bases). V gave up 6 bases and J gave up 4 bases, with 18 bases separating them. CDR1 is MRHNA, CDR2 SNTAGT, per germline. The CDR3 sequence is 15 residues long. The CDR3 is CASRQEGVPTYGYTF. The CDR3 DNA reads as TGTGCCAGCAGACAGGAAGGGGTTCCGACCTATGGCTACACCTTC.